The subject of this entry is one T cell receptor beta chain. What it binds is not known. This sample is part of a study of cytomegalovirus exposure and HLA in healthy donors. Researchers ran the PCR with 60 Vbeta and 13 Jbeta primers. Sequencing used immunoSEQ multiplex PCR; TCRdb keeps in-frame clones, though not all of them. The data contain about 99,000 clones, around 77% of them singletons. CDR1 and CDR2 (germline): SGHDN, FVKESK. The germline V and J ends were trimmed by 5 bases and 3 bases, with 7 bases remaining between them. This CDR3 spans 12 amino acids. Study-wide results and limits: Immune exposure information comprised only CMV serostatus. Productive status was seen about 87% or about 30% of the time for most TCR beta V segments in an earlier analysis. Common viral pathogens seemed, in a later analysis, to connect with several of the most significant clusters.

This receptor was obtained from a man aged 40-50 years in good health and CMV-seronegative. The sample consisted of PBMCs. The chain has TRBV14 and TRBJ1-1; D is perhaps TRBD1 (5 bases). The CDR3 sequence: CASSRGHTEAFF. In DNA form, the CDR3 reads TGTGCCAGCAGCAGGGGTCACACTGAAGCTTTCTTT.